This T cell receptor (beta chain) was observed in a study of PD-L1 blockade in urothelial cancer. In the study overall: Males with bladder-origin urothelial cancer made up about 90% of the roughly 29 patients. A median blood sample held roughly 150,000 T cells and more than 80,000 unique TCRs.

Germline CDR1 reads SGHTA; CDR2 reads FQGTGA. This CDR3 contains 17 residues. V shed 5 bases, J shed 8 bases, and the junction held 10 bases outside the gene matches. Findings and limits, study-wide: Better survival was predicted by below-median pretreatment blood TCR clonality.

On this clone itself: No antigen is known for it.

Each PCR reaction had synthetic TCR analog templates spiked into it. Here immunoSEQ multiplex PCR was the method, and the copy in TCRdb shows in-frame clones only, minus some. The sample includes 83,000 or so clones, around four fifths of them seen just once. As to time point: peripheral blood 6 weeks after treatment start. The rearrangement uses TRBV7-3 and TRBJ2-1; 15 bases align to TRBD2. The clonotype was recovered from a man between 65 and 85 years old with urothelial cancer. The specimen comprised PBMCs, sampled around atezolizumab (anti-PD-L1) treatment. CDR3 protein: CASSPKIGTSGRYEQFF. The CDR3 DNA is TGTGCCAGCAGCCCGAAGATAGGGACTAGCGGGAGGTATGAGCAGTTCTTC.